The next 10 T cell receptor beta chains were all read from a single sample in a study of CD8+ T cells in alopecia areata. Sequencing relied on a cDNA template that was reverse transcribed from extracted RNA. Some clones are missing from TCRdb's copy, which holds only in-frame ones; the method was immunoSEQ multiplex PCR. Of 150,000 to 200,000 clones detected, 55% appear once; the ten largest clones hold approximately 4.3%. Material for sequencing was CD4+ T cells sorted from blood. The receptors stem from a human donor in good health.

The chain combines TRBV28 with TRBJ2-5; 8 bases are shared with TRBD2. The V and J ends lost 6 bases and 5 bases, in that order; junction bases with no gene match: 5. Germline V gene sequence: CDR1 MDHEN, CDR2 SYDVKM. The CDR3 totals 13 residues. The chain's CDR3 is CASSPGLEETQYF. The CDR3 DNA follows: TGTGCCAGCAGCCCGGGACTAGAGGAGACCCAGTACTTC.

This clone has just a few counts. The CDR3 DNA reads TGTGCCAGTAGGGGGACAGTGCGGACTACACTGTTTTTT. It codes for CASRGTVRTTLFF. The rearrangement joins TRBV19 to TRBJ1-4; 7 bases are a match to TRBD1. Looked up from germline, CDR1 is LNHDA and CDR2 is SQIVND (reference sequence). CDR3 length: 13 residues. V dropped 6 bases and J dropped 13; count of bases not matched to a gene: 11.

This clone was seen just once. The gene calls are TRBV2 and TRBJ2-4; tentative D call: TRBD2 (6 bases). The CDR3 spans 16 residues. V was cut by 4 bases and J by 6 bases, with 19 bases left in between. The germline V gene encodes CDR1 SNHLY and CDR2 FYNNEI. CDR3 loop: CASSVPAEWTTNIQYF. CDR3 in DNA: TGTGCCAGCAGTGTTCCAGCGGAGTGGACTACAAACATTCAGTACTTC.

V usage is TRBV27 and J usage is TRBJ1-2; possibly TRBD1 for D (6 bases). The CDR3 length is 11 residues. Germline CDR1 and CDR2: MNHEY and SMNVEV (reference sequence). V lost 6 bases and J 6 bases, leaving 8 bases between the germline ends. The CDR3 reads CASRGGDGYTF. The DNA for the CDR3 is TGTGCCAGCAGGGGGGGCGATGGCTACACCTTC.

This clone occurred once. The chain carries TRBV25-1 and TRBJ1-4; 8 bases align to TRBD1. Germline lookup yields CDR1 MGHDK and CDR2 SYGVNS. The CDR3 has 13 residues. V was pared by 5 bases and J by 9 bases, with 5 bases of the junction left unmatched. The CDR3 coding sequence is TGTGCCAGCAGTAAACCAGGGGGCCAAAAACTGTTTTTT. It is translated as CASSKPGGQKLFF.

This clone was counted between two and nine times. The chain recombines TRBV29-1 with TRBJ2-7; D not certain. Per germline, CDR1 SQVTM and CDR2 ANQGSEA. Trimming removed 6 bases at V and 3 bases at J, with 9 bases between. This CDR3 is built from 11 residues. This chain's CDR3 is CSVRVGYEQYF. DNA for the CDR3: TGCAGCGTCCGGGTGGGCTACGAGCAGTACTTC.

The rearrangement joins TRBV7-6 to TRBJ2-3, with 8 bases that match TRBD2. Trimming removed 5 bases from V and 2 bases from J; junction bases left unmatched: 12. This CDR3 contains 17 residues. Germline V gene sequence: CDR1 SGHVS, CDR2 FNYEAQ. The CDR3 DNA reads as TGTGCCAGCAGCCGCCAACCCACCGGGAGGGTCACAGATACGCAGTATTTT. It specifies CASSRQPTGRVTDTQYF. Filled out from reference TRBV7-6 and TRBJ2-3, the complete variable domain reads GAGVSQSPRYKVTKRGQDVALRCDPISGHVSLYWYRQALGQGPEFLTYFNYEAQQDKSGLPNDRFSAERPEGSISTLTIQRTEQRDSAMYRCASSRQPTGRVTDTQYFGPGTRLTVL.

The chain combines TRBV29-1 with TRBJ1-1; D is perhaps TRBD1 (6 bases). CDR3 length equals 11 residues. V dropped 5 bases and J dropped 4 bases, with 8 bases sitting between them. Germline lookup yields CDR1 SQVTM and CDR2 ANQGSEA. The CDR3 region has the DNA TGCAGCGTTACAGGGCTCACTGAAGCTTTCTTT. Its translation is CSVTGLTEAFF.

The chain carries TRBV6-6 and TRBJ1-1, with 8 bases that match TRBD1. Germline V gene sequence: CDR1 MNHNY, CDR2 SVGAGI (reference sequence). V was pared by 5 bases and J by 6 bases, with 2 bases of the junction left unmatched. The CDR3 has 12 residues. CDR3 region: CASSPQGAEAFF. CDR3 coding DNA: TGTGCCAGCAGTCCACAGGGGGCTGAAGCTTTCTTT.

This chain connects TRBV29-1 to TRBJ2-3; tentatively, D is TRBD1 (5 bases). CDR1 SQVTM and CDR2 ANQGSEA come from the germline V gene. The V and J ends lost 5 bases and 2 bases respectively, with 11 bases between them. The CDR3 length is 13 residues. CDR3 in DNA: TGCAGCGTTTCGACAGACTCCACAGATACGCAGTATTTT. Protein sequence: CSVSTDSTDTQYF.